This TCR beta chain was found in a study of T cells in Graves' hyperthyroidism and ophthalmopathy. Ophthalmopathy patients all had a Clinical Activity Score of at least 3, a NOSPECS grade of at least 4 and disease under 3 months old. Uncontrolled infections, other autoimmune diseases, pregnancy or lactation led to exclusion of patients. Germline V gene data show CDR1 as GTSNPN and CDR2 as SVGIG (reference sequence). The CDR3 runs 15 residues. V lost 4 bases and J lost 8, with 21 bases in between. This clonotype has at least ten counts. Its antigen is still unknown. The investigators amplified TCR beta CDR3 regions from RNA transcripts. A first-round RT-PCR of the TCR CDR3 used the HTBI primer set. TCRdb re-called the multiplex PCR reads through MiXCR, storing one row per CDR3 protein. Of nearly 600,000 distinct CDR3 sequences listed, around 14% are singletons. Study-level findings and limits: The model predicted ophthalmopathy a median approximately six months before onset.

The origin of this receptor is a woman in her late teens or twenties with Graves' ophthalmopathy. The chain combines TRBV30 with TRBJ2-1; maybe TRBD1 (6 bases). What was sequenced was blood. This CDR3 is CAWTLLRPGEYEQFF. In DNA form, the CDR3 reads TGTGCCTGGACCTTACTCCGTCCAGGGGAGTATGAGCAGTTCTTC.